The clone carrying this T cell receptor (beta chain) was found once. Its antigen remains unknown. The data derive from a study of somatic mutations in cytotoxic T cells in rheumatoid arthritis. The study, taken as a whole, reports: Antigen specificity of the expanded CD8+ clones was not determined.

The V gene lost 10 bases and the J gene lost 4 bases, with 17 bases spanning the gap. This CDR3 spans 13 amino acids. CDR1 is MNHNY and CDR2 is SVGAGI in the germline V gene (reference sequence). Assay used: immunoSEQ multiplex PCR; TCRdb lists only in-frame clones, some missing. The sample consists of just over 15,000 clones, about four fifths of them appearing once. The chain combines TRBV6-6 with TRBJ2-7; a possible D gene is TRBD1 (6 bases). Material: CD8+ T cells sorted from blood. This clonotype was obtained from an adult with rheumatoid arthritis. The CDR3 sequence: CATMPGQSYEQYF. The CDR3 DNA follows: TGTGCCACCATGCCGGGACAATCTTACGAGCAGTACTTC.